This T cell receptor beta chain was sequenced for a study of T-cell reconstitution after alpha-beta-depleted transplantation in children. Germline CDR1 SGHTA, CDR2 FQGTGA. V gave up 4 bases and J gave up 5 bases, with 12 bases separating them. This CDR3 is built from 14 residues. Unique molecular identifiers featured in how the TCRbeta library was prepared. TCRdb passed the PCR reads through MiXCR, listing each CDR3 protein once. Of some 550,000 distinct CDR3 sequences listed, 15% to 20% were seen once; the top ten hold approximately 3%. This receptor was taken from a human donor who donated a stem cell graft to a child with acute lymphoblastic leukemia. The sequences come from PBMCs from the stem cell graft donor, collected from the stem cell graft. The gene calls are TRBV7-3 and TRBJ2-1, with D tentatively TRBD2 (6 bases). The CDR3, as DNA: TGTGCCAGCAGCTCGGCGGGGCCGCACAATGAGCAGTTCTTC. This gives the protein CASSSAGPHNEQFF.